This note documents a single T cell receptor beta chain sequence. The sample belongs to a study of blood T cell repertoires in COVID-19. Whole-study context: The cDNA or gDNA used as material had been derived from T cells, B-cell-depleted T cells, or PBMCs.

Measured with immunoSEQ multiplex PCR; TCRdb has only the in-frame clones, and not every one. Here the sample spans some 140,000 clones, about four fifths being singletons. This CDR3 contains 14 residues. Germline CDR1 and CDR2: MDHEN and SYDVKM. J was trimmed by 1 base and V by 6 bases; bases with no gene match: 4. This sequence joins TRBV28 and TRBJ1-1; the match to TRBD1 covers 8 bases. Sequencing input: PBMCs or T cells enriched from blood (not recorded which). The TCR comes from a man aged 45-65 years who had recovered from COVID-19. The CDR3 DNA is TGTGCCAGCAGAACAGGGACAGGGAACACTGAAGCTTTCTTT. Its protein is CASRTGTGNTEAFF.